These T cell receptor beta chains were read from a single sample in a study of shared clonotypes between healthy human individuals. The assay was immunoSEQ multiplex PCR, and TCRdb's table has in-frame clones only and misses some. Altogether 1 million to 1.2 million clones are present, around 77% being singletons, with the ten largest covering 0.89%. The sequenced material came from memory CD4+ T cells from PBMCs. The receptors were gathered from a man between 18 and 35 years old in good health. Some clones in this sample may be carry-over from other donors' samples. CDR3s include the opening cysteine and the closing phenylalanine or tryptophan. D genes are given only for firm matches. Only part of the rows carry a size: once, few, many, or a class if the clone is expanded.

abundance: NA
v_gene: TRBV4-1
j_gene: TRBJ2-2
d_gene: TRBD2
CDR3aa: CASSQTILGLAGDPNTGELFF
CDR3nt: TGCGCCAGCAGCCAGACCATTTTGGGACTAGCGGGAGATCCGAACACCGGGGAGCTGTTTTTT

abundance: NA
v_gene: TRBV9
j_gene: TRBJ2-1
d_gene: TRBD2
CDR3aa: CASSDLAGSSYNEQFF
CDR3nt: TGTGCCAGCAGCGACCTAGCGGGATCCTCCTACAATGAGCAGTTCTTC

abundance: NA
v_gene: TRBV28
j_gene: TRBJ2-1
d_gene: NA
CDR3aa: CASSLDSYRVSRSYNEQFF
CDR3nt: TGTGCCAGCAGTTTAGACTCCTACAGAGTCTCGAGATCCTACAATGAGCAGTTCTTC

abundance: NA
v_gene: TRBV7-9
j_gene: TRBJ2-3
d_gene: TRBD2
CDR3aa: CASSFPSGRAADTQYF
CDR3nt: TGTGCCAGCAGCTTTCCTAGCGGGAGGGCCGCAGATACGCAGTATTTT

abundance: NA
v_gene: TRBV5-1
j_gene: TRBJ2-3
d_gene: TRBD2
CDR3aa: CASSLGLAGADTQYF
CDR3nt: TGCGCCAGCAGCTTGGGACTAGCGGGGGCAGATACGCAGTATTTT

abundance: NA
v_gene: TRBV18
j_gene: TRBJ1-2
d_gene: NA
CDR3aa: CASSTRDIPNYGYTF
CDR3nt: TGTGCCAGCTCAACACGGGACATCCCTAACTATGGCTACACCTTC

abundance: NA
v_gene: TRBV27
j_gene: TRBJ2-1
d_gene: NA
CDR3aa: CASSSLRTASYNEQFF
CDR3nt: TGTGCCAGCAGTTCCCTCCGGACGGCTTCCTACAATGAGCAGTTCTTC

abundance: NA
v_gene: TRBV27
j_gene: TRBJ1-4
d_gene: NA
CDR3aa: CASSPYKAEKRKLFF
CDR3nt: TGTGCCAGCAGTCCCTACAAGGCCGAGAAACGAAAACTGTTTTTT

abundance: NA
v_gene: TRBV7-6
j_gene: TRBJ1-4
d_gene: TRBD1
CDR3aa: CASSLGRTGREKLFF
CDR3nt: TGTGCCAGCAGCTTAGGGCGGACAGGGAGGGAAAAACTGTTTTTT

abundance: NA
v_gene: TRBV7-3
j_gene: TRBJ2-1
d_gene: TRBD1
CDR3aa: CASSLRQGDHEQFF
CDR3nt: TGTGCCAGCAGCTTAAGACAGGGAGACCATGAGCAGTTCTTC

abundance: few
v_gene: TRBV6-1
j_gene: TRBJ1-2
d_gene: NA
CDR3aa: CASSEGVGGRTSLYGYTF
CDR3nt: TGTGCCAGCAGTGAAGGGGTCGGGGGGCGAACTTCTTTATATGGCTACACCTTC

abundance: NA
v_gene: TRBV13
j_gene: TRBJ2-3
d_gene: NA
CDR3aa: CASSLVVSVDTQYF
CDR3nt: TGTGCCAGCAGCTTAGTGGTATCCGTGGATACGCAGTATTTT

abundance: NA
v_gene: TRBV5-6
j_gene: TRBJ1-4
d_gene: NA
CDR3aa: CASSPRSFATNEKLFF
CDR3nt: TGTGCCAGCAGCCCTCGGAGCTTTGCAACTAATGAAAAACTGTTTTTT

abundance: NA
v_gene: TRBV7-3
j_gene: TRBJ2-2
d_gene: NA
CDR3aa: CASSSGTGSTGELFF
CDR3nt: TGTGCCAGCAGCTCAGGCACAGGGTCCACCGGGGAGCTGTTTTTT

abundance: NA
v_gene: TRBV9
j_gene: TRBJ2-7
d_gene: TRBD1
CDR3aa: CASSQTGGEQYF
CDR3nt: TGTGCCAGCAGCCAGACAGGGGGCGAGCAGTACTTC

abundance: NA
v_gene: TRBV4-2
j_gene: TRBJ2-2
d_gene: NA
CDR3aa: CASSHPTATGELFF
CDR3nt: TGTGCCAGCAGCCATCCCACAGCGACCGGGGAGCTGTTTTTT